The next 11 T cell receptor beta chains were all read from a single sample in a study of beta chain features in type 1 diabetes. The whole isolated RNA underwent reverse transcription, so sequencing captured expressed TCRB transcripts. The protocol was immunoSEQ multiplex PCR, while the TCRdb copy is restricted to in-frame clones and leaves out a portion. Counted here are some 900,000 clones, roughly 17% occurring once; the ten biggest clones make up 0.023%. Sequenced input: naive CD4+ T cells from blood. All receptors come from a woman between 18 and 30 years old in good health.

The genes are TRBV9 and TRBJ2-1; 9 bases map to TRBD2. CDR3 length equals 15 residues. V trimming: 2 bases; J trimming: 7 bases; junction bases outside the gene matches: 7. Germline values: CDR1 SGDLS, CDR2 YYNGEE. CDR3 sequence (DNA): TGTGCCAGCAGCGTTGGGTCTAGCGGGGAGAATGAGCAGTTCTTC. As protein: CASSVGSSGENEQFF. Full variable domain (outside the CDR3, taken from reference TRBV9 and TRBJ2-1): DSGVTQTPKHLITATGQRVTLRCSPRSGDLSVYWYQQSLDQGLQFLIQYYNGEERAKGNILERFSAQQFPDLHSELNLSSLELGDSALYFCASSVGSSGENEQFFGPGTRLTVL.

This clone showed up just a few times. This chain joins TRBV4-1 and TRBJ2-2; TRBD2 is a possible D gene (6 bases). Trimming took off 4 bases at V and 5 bases at J, with 17 bases between the two ends. CDR3 length equals 16 residues. Germline-derived CDR1 and CDR2 are MGHRA and YSYEKL. Here the CDR3 DNA reads TGCGCCAGCAGCCGGGGTCGGGAGCGCAGGACCGGGGAGCTGTTTTTT. Protein: CASSRGRERRTGELFF.

The J gene is TRBJ2-3, the V gene TRBV18; D tentatively reads TRBD1 or TRBD2 (5 bases each). The V gene's germline CDR1 is KGHSH and CDR2 LQKENI. Trimming left V 1 base short and J 2 bases short, with 19 bases between. The CDR3 loop spans 18 amino acids. DNA for the CDR3: TGTGCCAGCTCACCACGATATTCTAAGGGGACCACCACAGATACGCAGTATTTT. Translated: CASSPRYSKGTTTDTQYF.

The genes are TRBV6-6 and TRBJ2-7; D could derive from TRBD1 or TRBD2 (5 bases each). The CDR3 covers 12 residues. CDR1 MNHNY and CDR2 SVGAGI come from the germline V gene (reference sequence). Trimming pared 5 bases from V and 7 bases from J, leaving 12 bases between. For the CDR3, the DNA is TGTGCCAGCAGTACTAACTGGGGGGAGCAGTACTTC. This codes for CASSTNWGEQYF.

V and J are TRBV7-9 and TRBJ1-1; no reliable D call. Trimming stripped 8 bases from V and 0 bases from J, with 10 bases between. Per the germline V gene, CDR1 is SEHNR and CDR2 is FQNEAQ (reference sequence). The CDR3 sequence is 13 residues long. The CDR3 protein is CASRYLLNTEAFF. The CDR3 nucleotides are TGTGCCAGCCGTTATCTCTTGAACACTGAAGCTTTCTTT.

The CDR3 sequence is CASSLFWAEGNQPQHF. For the CDR3, the DNA is TGTGCCAGCAGTTTATTTTGGGCGGAGGGCAATCAGCCCCAGCATTTT. The chain employs TRBV27 and TRBJ1-5; D gene ambiguous. The germline gives CDR1 MNHEY, CDR2 SMNVEV (reference sequence). The CDR3 sequence is 16 residues long. V lost 1 base to trimming and J lost 2 bases, with 12 bases between them.

This clone appeared a few times. The rearrangement links TRBV19 to TRBJ2-1, with TRBD1 matching 7 bases. This CDR3 region has 16 residues. With 4 bases clipped from V and 2 bases from J, the junction kept 8 bases outside the gene matches. In germline, CDR1 is LNHDA, CDR2 SQIVND (reference sequence). CDR3 nucleotide sequence: TGTGCCAGTAGTAATTCCGCAGGGGGAGCCTACAATGAGCAGTTCTTC. It specifies CASSNSAGGAYNEQFF.

This clone has just a few counts. At the DNA level, this CDR3 is encoded by other sequences in the same sample as well. V is TRBV28 and J is TRBJ2-7; D remains ambiguous. Germline V gene lookup returns CDR1 MDHEN and CDR2 SYDVKM. Trimming took off 3 bases at V and 2 bases at J, with 2 bases between the two ends. The CDR3 is 11 amino acids. Written as DNA, the CDR3 is TGTGCCAGCAGTTTTACCTACGAGCAGTACTTC. Protein sequence: CASSFTYEQYF.

This chain uses TRBV2 with TRBJ2-1; D is undetermined. V lost 7 bases and J 5 bases, leaving 6 bases between the germline ends. Germline V gene sequence: CDR1 SNHLY, CDR2 FYNNEI. The CDR3 consists of 11 residues. CDR3 residues: CASTADNEQFF. In nucleotides, the CDR3 is TGTGCCAGCACCGCGGACAATGAGCAGTTCTTC.

The chain has TRBV9 and TRBJ1-1; TRBD1 agrees at 7 bases. The CDR3 contains 16 residues. V lost 0 bases and J lost 4; bases outside the gene matches: 9. Germline CDR1 reads SGDLS; CDR2 reads YYNGEE. DNA of the CDR3: TGTGCCAGCAGCGTAGCAGGGGGTGGCATCAGCACTGAAGCTTTCTTT. Its protein is CASSVAGGGISTEAFF.

The chain couples TRBV28 to TRBJ2-4; 11 bases fit TRBD1. With 4 bases clipped from V and 1 base from J, the junction kept 6 bases outside the gene matches. The CDR3 runs to 17 residues. Germline CDR1 and CDR2: MDHEN and SYDVKM. The CDR3 reads CASSSSGQGAAKNIQYF. CDR3 nucleotides: TGTGCCAGCAGTTCCTCCGGACAGGGGGCCGCCAAAAACATTCAGTACTTC.